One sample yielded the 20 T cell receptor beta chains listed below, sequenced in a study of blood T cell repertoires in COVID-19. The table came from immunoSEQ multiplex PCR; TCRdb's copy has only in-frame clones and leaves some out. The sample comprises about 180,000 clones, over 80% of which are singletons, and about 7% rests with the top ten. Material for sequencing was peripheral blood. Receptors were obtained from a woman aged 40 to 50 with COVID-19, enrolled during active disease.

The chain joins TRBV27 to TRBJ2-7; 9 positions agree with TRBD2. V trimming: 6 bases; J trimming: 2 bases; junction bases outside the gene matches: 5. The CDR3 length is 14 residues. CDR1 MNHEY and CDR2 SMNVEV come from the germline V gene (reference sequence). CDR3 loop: CASRAGGSTYEQYF. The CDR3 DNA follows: TGTGCCAGCAGAGCGGGAGGATCGACCTACGAGCAGTACTTC.

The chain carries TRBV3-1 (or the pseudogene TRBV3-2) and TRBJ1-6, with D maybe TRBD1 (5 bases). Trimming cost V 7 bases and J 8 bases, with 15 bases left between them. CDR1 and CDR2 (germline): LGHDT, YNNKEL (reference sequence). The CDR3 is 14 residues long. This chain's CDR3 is CASTPRAGDSPLHF. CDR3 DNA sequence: TGTGCCAGCACCCCCAGGGCTGGGGATTCACCCCTCCACTTT.

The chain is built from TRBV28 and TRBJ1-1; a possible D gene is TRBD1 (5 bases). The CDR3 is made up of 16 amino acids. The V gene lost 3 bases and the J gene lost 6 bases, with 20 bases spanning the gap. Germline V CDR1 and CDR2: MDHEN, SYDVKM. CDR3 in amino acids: CASSLGGQWVLAEAFF. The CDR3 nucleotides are TGTGCCAGCAGTTTGGGGGGTCAGTGGGTTCTCGCTGAAGCTTTCTTT.

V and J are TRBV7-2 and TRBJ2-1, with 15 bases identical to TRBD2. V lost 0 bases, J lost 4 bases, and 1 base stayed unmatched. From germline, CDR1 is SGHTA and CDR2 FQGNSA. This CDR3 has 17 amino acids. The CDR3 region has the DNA TGTGCCAGCAGCTTAGCCGGGACTAGCGGGGGGTACAATGAGCAGTTCTTC. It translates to CASSLAGTSGGYNEQFF.

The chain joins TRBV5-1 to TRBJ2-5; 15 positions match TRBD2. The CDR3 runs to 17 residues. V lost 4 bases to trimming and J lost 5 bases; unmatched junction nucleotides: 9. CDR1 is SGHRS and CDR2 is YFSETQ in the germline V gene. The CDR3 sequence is CASSPAGTSGRQETQYF. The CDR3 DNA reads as TGCGCCAGCAGCCCCGCAGGGACTAGCGGGAGGCAGGAGACCCAGTACTTC. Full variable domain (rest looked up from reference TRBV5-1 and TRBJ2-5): KAGVTQTPRYLIKTRGQQVTLSCSPISGHRSVSWYQQTPGQGLQFLFEYFSETQRNKGNFPGRFSGRQFSNSRSEMNVSTLELGDSALYLCASSPAGTSGRQETQYFGPGTRLLVL.

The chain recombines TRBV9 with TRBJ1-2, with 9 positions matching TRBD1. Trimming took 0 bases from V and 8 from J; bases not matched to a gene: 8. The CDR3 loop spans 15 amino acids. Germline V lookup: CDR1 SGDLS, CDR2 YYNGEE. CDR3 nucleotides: TGTGCCAGCAGCGTAGGGGTACAGGGGGCGGCGGGCTACACCTTC. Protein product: CASSVGVQGAAGYTF.

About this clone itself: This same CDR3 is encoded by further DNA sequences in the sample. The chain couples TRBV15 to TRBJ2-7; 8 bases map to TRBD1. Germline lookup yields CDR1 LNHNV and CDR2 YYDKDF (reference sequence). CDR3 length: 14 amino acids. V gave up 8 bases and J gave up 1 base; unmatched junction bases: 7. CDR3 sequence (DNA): TGTGCCACCTCTAGGACAGGGAATTCCTACGAGCAGTACTTC. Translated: CATSRTGNSYEQYF.

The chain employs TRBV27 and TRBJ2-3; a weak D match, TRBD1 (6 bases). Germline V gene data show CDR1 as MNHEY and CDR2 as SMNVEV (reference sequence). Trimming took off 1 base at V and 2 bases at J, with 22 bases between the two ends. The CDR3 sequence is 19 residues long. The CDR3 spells CASSLLGTLGTYNTDTQYF. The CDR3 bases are TGTGCCAGCAGTTTATTGGGGACATTGGGCACATACAACACAGATACGCAGTATTTT.

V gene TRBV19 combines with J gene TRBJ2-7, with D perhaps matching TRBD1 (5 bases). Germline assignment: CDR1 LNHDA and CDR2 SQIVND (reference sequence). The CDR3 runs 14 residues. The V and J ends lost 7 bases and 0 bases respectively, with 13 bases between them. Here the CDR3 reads CASTPTASSYEQYF. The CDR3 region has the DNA TGTGCCAGTACCCCGACAGCCAGCTCCTACGAGCAGTACTTC. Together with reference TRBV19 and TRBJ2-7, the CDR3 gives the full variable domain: DGGITQSPKYLFRKEGQNVTLSCEQNLNHDAMYWYRQDPGQGLRLIYYSQIVNDFQKGDIAEGYSVSREKKESFPLTVTSAQKNPTAFYLCASTPTASSYEQYFGPGTRLTVT.

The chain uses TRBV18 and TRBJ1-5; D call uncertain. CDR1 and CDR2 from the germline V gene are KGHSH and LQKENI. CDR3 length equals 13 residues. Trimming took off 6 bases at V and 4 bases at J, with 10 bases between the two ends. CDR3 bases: TGTGCCAGCTCCTACACAGCTAATCAGCCCCAGCATTTT. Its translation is CASSYTANQPQHF. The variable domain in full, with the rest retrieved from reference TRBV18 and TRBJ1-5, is NAGVMQNPRHLVRRRGQEARLRCSPMKGHSHVYWYRQLPEEGLKFMVYLQKENIIDESGMPKERFSAEFPKEGPSILRIQQVVRGDSAAYFCASSYTANQPQHFGDGTRLSIL.

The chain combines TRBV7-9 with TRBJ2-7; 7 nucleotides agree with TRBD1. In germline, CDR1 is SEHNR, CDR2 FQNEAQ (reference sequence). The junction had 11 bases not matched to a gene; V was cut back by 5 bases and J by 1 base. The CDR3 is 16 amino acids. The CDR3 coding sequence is TGTGCCAGCAGCCCCCCCTACCGACAGGGATCCTACGAGCAGTACTTC. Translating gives CASSPPYRQGSYEQYF.

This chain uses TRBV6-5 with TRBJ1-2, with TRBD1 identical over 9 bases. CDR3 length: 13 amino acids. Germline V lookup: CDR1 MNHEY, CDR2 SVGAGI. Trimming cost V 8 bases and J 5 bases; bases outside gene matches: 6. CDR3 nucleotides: TGTGCCAGCTCCGGGACAGGGATATATGGCTACACCTTC. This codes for CASSGTGIYGYTF.

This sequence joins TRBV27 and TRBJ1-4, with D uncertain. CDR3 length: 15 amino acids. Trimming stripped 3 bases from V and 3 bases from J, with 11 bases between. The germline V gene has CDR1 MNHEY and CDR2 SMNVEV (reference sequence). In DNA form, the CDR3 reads TGTGCCAGCAGTTTTAGAGGCGCGGCTAATGAAAAACTGTTTTTT. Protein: CASSFRGAANEKLFF.

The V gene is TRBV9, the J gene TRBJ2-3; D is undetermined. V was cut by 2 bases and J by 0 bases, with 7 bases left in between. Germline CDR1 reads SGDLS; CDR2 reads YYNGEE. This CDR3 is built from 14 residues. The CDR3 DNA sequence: TGTGCCAGCAGCGTTACGCGAAGCACAGATACGCAGTATTTT. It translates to CASSVTRSTDTQYF.

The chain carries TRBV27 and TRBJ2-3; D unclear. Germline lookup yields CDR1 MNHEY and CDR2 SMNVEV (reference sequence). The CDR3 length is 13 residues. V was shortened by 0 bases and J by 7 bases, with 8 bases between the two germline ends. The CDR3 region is CASSLSAGNTQYF. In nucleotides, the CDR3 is TGTGCCAGCAGTTTATCAGCAGGTAATACGCAGTATTTT.

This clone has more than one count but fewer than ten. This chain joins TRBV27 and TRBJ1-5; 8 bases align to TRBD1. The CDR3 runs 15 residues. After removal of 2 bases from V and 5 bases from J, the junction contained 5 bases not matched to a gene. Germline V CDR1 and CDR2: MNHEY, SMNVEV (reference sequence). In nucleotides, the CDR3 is TGTGCCAGCAGTTTACTGGACAGGGAGGATCAGCCCCAGCATTTT. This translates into CASSLLDREDQPQHF.

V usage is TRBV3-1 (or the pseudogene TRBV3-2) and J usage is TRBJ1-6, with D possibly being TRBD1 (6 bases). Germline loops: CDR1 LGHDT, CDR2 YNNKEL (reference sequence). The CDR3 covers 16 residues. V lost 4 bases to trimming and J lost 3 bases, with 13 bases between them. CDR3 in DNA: TGTGCCAGCAGCCCTAGGACAGACCTCTATAATTCACCCCTCCACTTT. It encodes CASSPRTDLYNSPLHF.

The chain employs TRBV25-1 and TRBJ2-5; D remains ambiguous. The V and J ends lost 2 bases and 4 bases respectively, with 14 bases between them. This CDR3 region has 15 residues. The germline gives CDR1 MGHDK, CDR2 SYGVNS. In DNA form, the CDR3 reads TGTGCCAGCAGTGAAGAGAGGAGTTGGCGAGAGACCCAGTACTTC. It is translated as CASSEERSWRETQYF.

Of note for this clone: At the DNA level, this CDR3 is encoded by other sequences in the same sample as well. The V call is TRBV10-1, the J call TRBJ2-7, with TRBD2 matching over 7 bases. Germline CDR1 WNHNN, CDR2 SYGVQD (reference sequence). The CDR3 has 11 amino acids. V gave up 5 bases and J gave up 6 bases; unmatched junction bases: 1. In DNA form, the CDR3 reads TGCGCCAGCAGTCCGGGAGGCGAGCAGTACTTC. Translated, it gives CASSPGGEQYF.

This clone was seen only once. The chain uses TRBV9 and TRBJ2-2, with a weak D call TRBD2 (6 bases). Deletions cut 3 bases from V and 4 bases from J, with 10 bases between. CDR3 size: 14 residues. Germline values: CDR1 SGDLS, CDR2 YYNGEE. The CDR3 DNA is TGTGCCAGCAGCGGAAGGGACTCCACCGGGGAGCTGTTTTTT. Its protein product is CASSGRDSTGELFF.